This T cell receptor beta chain was captured by sequencing in a study of radiotherapy plus CTLA-4 blockade in lung cancer. Whole-study context: There were objective responses in around 18% of patients, and more than 30% had disease control.

Measured with immunoSEQ multiplex PCR; TCRdb has only the in-frame clones, and not every one. The sample holds roughly 55,000 clones, approximately 70% seen once. This specimen was peripheral blood, taken from a patient treated with radiotherapy plus ipilimumab. This TCR came from a human donor with non-small cell lung cancer whose response to radiotherapy plus ipilimumab could not be evaluated.

The CDR3 loop is CASSQDPRDYGYTF. CDR3 DNA: TGCGCCAGCAGCCAAGATCCCAGGGACTATGGCTACACCTTC. The V call is TRBV4-3, the J call TRBJ1-2; D is perhaps TRBD1 (5 bases). Trimming stripped 0 bases from V and 3 bases from J, with 8 bases between. The CDR3 is 14 residues long. The germline gives CDR1 LGHNA, CDR2 YSLEER.